Listed below are T cell receptor beta chains from one sample, sequenced in a study of cytomegalovirus exposure and HLA in healthy donors. Assay used: immunoSEQ multiplex PCR; TCRdb lists only in-frame clones, some missing. The data contain 150,000 to 180,000 clones, 82% of them singletons. Sequencing was carried out using PBMCs. These receptors all come from a woman in her forties or fifties in good health and CMV-seropositive. The CDR3 runs from the conserved cysteine through the conserved F or W. A D gene is named only where the DNA matches it firmly. Some rows have no size entry. The others give once, few or many, or a class for an expanded clone.

-	-	TRBV7-9	TRBJ2-2	TGTGCCAGCAGCTTAGTCTCTAGCTCCGGGGAGCTGTTTTTT	CASSLVSSSGELFF
-	-	TRBV29-1	TRBJ2-3	TGCAGCGTTCCGAAACAGGCCGCAGGGGATACGCAGTATTTT	CSVPKQAAGDTQYF
TRBD1	-	TRBV5-1	TRBJ1-4	TGCGCCAGCAGCTTGGGTGACAGGGGGCGAGAAAAACTGTTTTTT	CASSLGDRGREKLFF
-	once	TRBV4-1	TRBJ1-5	TGCGCCAGCAGCCAAGAAGAACGGAGTGATCAGCCCCAGCATTTT	CASSQEERSDQPQHF
-	-	TRBV6-5	TRBJ1-5	TGTGCCAGCAGGCATCAGGGGTTCAATCAGCCCCAGCATTTT	CASRHQGFNQPQHF
-	-	TRBV18	TRBJ1-2	TGTGCCAGCTCACCGCAGGGTGGTGGGCTTGGCTACACCTTC	CASSPQGGGLGYTF
-	-	TRBV6-5	TRBJ2-1	TGTGCCAGCAGTTACTCGCCTCTAGCCAATGAGCAGTTCTTC	CASSYSPLANEQFF
TRBD2	-	TRBV29-1	TRBJ2-1	TGCAGCGTTGAGGGGACTAGCGGCAATGAGCAGTTCTTC	CSVEGTSGNEQFF
-	-	TRBV7-6	TRBJ2-1	TGTGCCAGCAGTTTCCGCCGGGGCTCCTACAATGAGCAGTTCTTC	CASSFRRGSYNEQFF
-	-	TRBV4-3	TRBJ1-1	TGCGCCAGCAGCCAAGACATCGTTAGACAGAACACTGAAGCTTTCTTT	CASSQDIVRQNTEAFF
-	-	TRBV5-1	TRBJ1-1	TGCGCCAGCAGCTTGGCCTCCCCGAACACTGAAGCTTTCTTT	CASSLASPNTEAFF
TRBD1	-	TRBV7-2	TRBJ2-5	TGTGCCAGCAGTCCGGACAGGAGGAGGGAGACCCAGTACTTC	CASSPDRRRETQYF
TRBD1	-	TRBV2	TRBJ1-5	TGTGCCAGCAAGACAGGGGATCAGCCCCAGCATTTT	CASKTGDQPQHF
-	-	TRBV14	TRBJ1-2	TGTGCCAGCAGCCAAGCGGACAGATTCTATGGCTACACCTTC	CASSQADRFYGYTF
TRBD1	few	TRBV27	TRBJ1-1	TGTGCCAGCAGTATGGGACAGGTGAACACTGAAGCTTTCTTT	CASSMGQVNTEAFF
-	-	TRBV6-5	TRBJ1-2	TGTGCCAGCAGGCCCGGACAGAAGTCCTATGGCTACACCTTC	CASRPGQKSYGYTF
TRBD1	-	TRBV6-1	TRBJ2-1	TGTGCCAGCAGTAAAGGGACAGGGGGAACTGGCTACAATGAGCAGTTCTTC	CASSKGTGGTGYNEQFF
-	-	TRBV6-1	TRBJ2-3	TGTGCCAGTGAGGGGGTATACCTCACAGATACGCAGTATTTT	CASEGVYLTDTQYF
-	few	TRBV28	TRBJ1-2	TGTGCCAGCAGTTACCCGCGGGGGGTCGGCTATGGCTACACCTTC	CASSYPRGVGYGYTF
-	-	TRBV2	TRBJ1-5	TGTGCCAGCAGTGTCAATTCAGGGGACAATCAGCCCCAGCATTTT	CASSVNSGDNQPQHF
-	-	TRBV14	TRBJ1-1	TGTGCCAGCAGCCTAGCGGGACACCCGAACACTGAAGCTTTCTTT	CASSLAGHPNTEAFF
-	-	TRBV6-1	TRBJ2-2	TGTGCCAGCGGGGGCGCCGGTGGCACCGGGGAGCTGTTTTTT	CASGGAGGTGELFF
TRBD1	-	TRBV13	TRBJ2-2	TGTGCCAGCAACCCACAGGGGTCGGGCGGGGAGCTGTTTTTT	CASNPQGSGGELFF
TRBD1	-	TRBV9	TRBJ2-5	TGTGCCAGCAGCGCCGGGACAGGGTTTGTTTTGGAGACCCAGTACTTC	CASSAGTGFVLETQYF
TRBD1	-	TRBV4-1	TRBJ2-3	TGCGCCAGCAGCCCGTACCTAGGACAGGTAGATACGCAGTATTTT	CASSPYLGQVDTQYF
-	-	TRBV29-1	TRBJ1-2	TGCAGCGTTGTCGGCCTACAGGGAACTGAGAGCTATGGCTACACCTTC	CSVVGLQGTESYGYTF
TRBD2	-	TRBV9	TRBJ2-3	TGTGCCAGCAGCGTCACGACTAGCAGCGTGGAGGATACGCAGTATTTT	CASSVTTSSVEDTQYF
TRBD1	-	TRBV7-2	TRBJ1-2	TGTGCCAGCAGGTCAGGGGGCAGGTTGGATGGCTACACCTTC	CASRSGGRLDGYTF
-	-	TRBV6-5	TRBJ2-3	TGTGCCAGCGTATCCCCCCCCGGGACGCAGTATTTT	CASVSPPGTQYF
TRBD1	-	TRBV30	TRBJ1-6	TGTGCCTGGAGTGTACTAGACAGGGAGAATTCACCCCTCCACTTT	CAWSVLDRENSPLHF
-	-	TRBV29-1	TRBJ2-1	TGCAGGGTCAAGGGGGAGGGGCCCTTCATTGAGCAGTTCTTC	CRVKGEGPFIEQFF
-	-	TRBV28	TRBJ2-3	TGTGCCAGCAGTTTCGTAGGCACAGATACGCAGTATTTT	CASSFVGTDTQYF
-	-	TRBV5-5	TRBJ1-3	TGTGCCAGCAGCTTGCCGGGTTCTGGAAACACCATATATTTT	CASSLPGSGNTIYF
TRBD2	-	TRBV7-2	TRBJ2-3	TGTGCCAGCAGCTTATTGGGCGGGGGGAATACGCAGTATTTT	CASSLLGGGNTQYF
-	-	TRBV27	TRBJ2-7	TGTGCCAGCAGGCCGCAGACAGGCTCCTACGAGCAGTACTTC	CASRPQTGSYEQYF
TRBD1	few	TRBV25-1	TRBJ2-1	TGTGCCAGCAGTGGGGACAGTTCCTACAATGAGCAGTTCTTC	CASSGDSSYNEQFF
TRBD2	once	TRBV28	TRBJ2-3	TGTGCCAGCAGTTCATCTAGCGGGGGGGCAGATACGCAGTATTTT	CASSSSSGGADTQYF
-	-	TRBV7-2	TRBJ1-1	TGTGCCAGCAGCTTAGTGGTCCAGAAGAACACTGAAGCTTTCTTT	CASSLVVQKNTEAFF
-	-	TRBV6-1	TRBJ1-5	TGTGCCAGCAACCCGGTGGGGCGCAATCAGCCCCAGCATTTT	CASNPVGRNQPQHF
TRBD1	-	TRBV13	TRBJ1-2	TGTGCCAGCAGCACCCGGACAGGCCCCCAATATGGCTACACCTTC	CASSTRTGPQYGYTF
TRBD2	-	TRBV13	TRBJ2-3	TGTGCCAGCAGCTACAGACTAGCGGGGGCACTCACAGATACGCAGTATTTT	CASSYRLAGALTDTQYF
-	-	TRBV19	TRBJ1-5	TGTGCCAGTAGTGGAGCTGGACACAATAGCAATCAGCCCCAGCATTTT	CASSGAGHNSNQPQHF
TRBD2	once	TRBV4-3	TRBJ2-3	TGCGCCAGCAGCCAAGATAGCGGGGGGGTGGATACGCAGTATTTT	CASSQDSGGVDTQYF
-	-	TRBV2	TRBJ1-5	TGTGCCAGCAACCCATCAGAGCGTGCAAATCAGCCCCAGCATTTT	CASNPSERANQPQHF
TRBD2	-	TRBV19	TRBJ2-1	TGTGCCAGTAGTCCGGGACTAGCGGGGTATGAGCAGTTCTTC	CASSPGLAGYEQFF
TRBD1	-	TRBV13	TRBJ1-6	TGTGCCAGCAGCTCCTCGACAGGGGGTCGGGCACCCCTCCACTTT	CASSSSTGGRAPLHF
-	-	TRBV6-5	TRBJ2-7	TGTGCCAGCAGTTACGACGGAGCGTCCTACGAGCAGTACTTC	CASSYDGASYEQYF
TRBD1	-	TRBV9	TRBJ1-4	TGTGCCAGCAGCGGGGGACAGCACTTTAATGAAAAACTGTTTTTT	CASSGGQHFNEKLFF
TRBD1	-	TRBV5-4	TRBJ2-3	TGTGCCAGCAGCTCGGACAGGGGGCTGACAGATACGCAGTATTTT	CASSSDRGLTDTQYF